This T cell receptor beta chain was documented in a study of blood T cell repertoires in COVID-19. The overall study: T cells, B-cell-depleted T cells, or PBMCs provided the cDNA or gDNA that served as material.

Authors' data handling: Reference gene primer amplification in the assay estimated nucleated cell counts. The protocol was immunoSEQ multiplex PCR, while the TCRdb copy is restricted to in-frame clones and leaves out a portion. The V and J calls and clone size come from that table; D and trimming were worked out from the DNA. The profile covers around 45,000 clones, with less than 90% appearing a single time and 9.2% taken by the ten largest. V was pared by 0 bases and J by 5 bases, with 10 bases between. Germline CDR1 and CDR2: LGHNA and YSLEER. CDR3 length: 14 amino acids. The TCR originated in a human donor in a cohort sampled during active COVID-19. The chain is built from TRBV4-3 and TRBJ1-1; TRBD1 is a possible D gene (6 bases). Specimen: peripheral blood. The CDR3 reads CASSQEVTGTEAFF. The CDR3 DNA reads as TGCGCCAGCAGCCAAGAAGTAACAGGGACTGAAGCTTTCTTT.